This TCR beta chain was profiled in a study of T-cell memory formation after mild COVID-19. Study-wide context: For the most part, TCR clusters were specific to one donor.

Notes on the study in general: Researchers report contracting CD4+ clones mostly in CM and EM, with CD8+ clones in EMRA. Within pre-infection memory, some responding clones were found, suggesting cross-reactive memory joined.

Using constant-segment primers, 5'RACE produced TCR alpha and TCR beta cDNA libraries carrying sample barcodes and UMIs. TCRdb recomputed calls from the 5' RACE reads with MiXCR, one row per CDR3 protein. The repertoire includes 400,000 to 500,000 distinct CDR3 sequences, 20% of them detected once, and 8.4% sits in the top ten. Of note for this clonotype: The antigen is undetermined.

Sequenced input: PBMCs or a T cell subset sorted from them (not recorded which). This TCR derives from an adult woman who had mild COVID-19 (a few samples of this study predate the infection). Cell type and time point are not known.

CDR3 sequence (DNA): TGTGCCAGTAGTATTTTAGGACTTTCCAACACTGAAGCTTTCTTT. It specifies CASSILGLSNTEAFF. The genes are TRBV19 and TRBJ1-1; the D is unclear. In germline, CDR1 is LNHDA, CDR2 SQIVND (reference sequence). The CDR3 spans 15 residues. V lost 3 bases and J 2 bases, leaving 13 bases between the germline ends. Full variable domain (missing parts from reference TRBV19 and TRBJ1-1): DGGITQSPKYLFRKEGQNVTLSCEQNLNHDAMYWYRQDPGQGLRLIYYSQIVNDFQKGDIAEGYSVSREKKESFPLTVTSAQKNPTAFYLCASSILGLSNTEAFFGQGTRLTVV.